The clone carrying this TCR beta chain was counted between two and nine times. Its specificity is unknown. Trimming left V 8 bases short and J 8 bases short, with 10 bases between. The germline gives CDR1 MNHEY, CDR2 SVGAGI. The CDR3 length is 11 residues. This entry comes from a study of cytomegalovirus exposure and HLA in healthy donors. Study results and caveats: Overall, approximately 150 TCR beta chains were annotated as cytomegalovirus-associated. Information on immune exposure was restricted to one variable (CMV serostatus). The likely explanation for a cluster of highly shared sequence variants was sequencing artifact.

With 60 Vbeta and 13 Jbeta primers, the PCR was carried out. TCRdb's table, derived via immunoSEQ multiplex PCR, lists solely in-frame clones and lacks some. The sample records approximately 110,000 clones, around 80% being singletons. This TCR came from a man in his fifties or sixties in good health and CMV-seronegative. Sequencing used PBMCs. The rearrangement links TRBV6-5 to TRBJ2-1; D unresolved. CDR3 sequence (DNA): TGTGCCAGCGAGTGGTACGATGAGCAGTTCTTC. It specifies CASEWYDEQFF.